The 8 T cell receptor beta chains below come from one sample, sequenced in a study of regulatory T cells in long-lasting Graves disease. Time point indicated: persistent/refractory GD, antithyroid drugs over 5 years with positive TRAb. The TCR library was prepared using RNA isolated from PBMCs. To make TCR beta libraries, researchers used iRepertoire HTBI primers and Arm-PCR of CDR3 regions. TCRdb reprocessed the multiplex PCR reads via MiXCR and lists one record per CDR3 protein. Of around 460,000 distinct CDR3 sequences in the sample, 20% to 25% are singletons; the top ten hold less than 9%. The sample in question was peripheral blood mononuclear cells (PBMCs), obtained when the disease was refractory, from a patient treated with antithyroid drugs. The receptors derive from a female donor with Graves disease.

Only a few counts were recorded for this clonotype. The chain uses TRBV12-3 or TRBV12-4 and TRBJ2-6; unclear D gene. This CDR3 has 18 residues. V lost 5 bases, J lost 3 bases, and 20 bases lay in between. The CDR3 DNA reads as TGTGCCAGCAGTCCCCTATTATGGGGTGGGGATGGGGCCAACGTCCTGACTTTC. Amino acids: CASSPLLWGGDGANVLTF.

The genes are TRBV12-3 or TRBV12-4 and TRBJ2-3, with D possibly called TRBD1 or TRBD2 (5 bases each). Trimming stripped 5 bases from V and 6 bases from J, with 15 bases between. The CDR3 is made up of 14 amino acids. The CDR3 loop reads CASSPTGPPDTQYF. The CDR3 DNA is TGTGCCAGCAGTCCTACGGGGCCTCCGGATACGCAGTATTTT.

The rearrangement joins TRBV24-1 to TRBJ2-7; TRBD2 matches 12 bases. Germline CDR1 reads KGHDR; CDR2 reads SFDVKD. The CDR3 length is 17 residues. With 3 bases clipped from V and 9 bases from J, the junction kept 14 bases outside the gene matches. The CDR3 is CATSDGSTSGRIEGQYF. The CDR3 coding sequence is TGTGCCACCAGTGATGGTTCGACTAGCGGGAGAATTGAAGGGCAGTACTTC.

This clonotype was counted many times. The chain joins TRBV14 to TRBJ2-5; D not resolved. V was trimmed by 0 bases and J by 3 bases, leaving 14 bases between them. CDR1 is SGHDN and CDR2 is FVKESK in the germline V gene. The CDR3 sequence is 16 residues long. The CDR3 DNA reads TGTGCCAGCAGCCAAGAATTGCTTTCCTTTAAAGAGACCCAGTACTTC. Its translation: CASSQELLSFKETQYF.

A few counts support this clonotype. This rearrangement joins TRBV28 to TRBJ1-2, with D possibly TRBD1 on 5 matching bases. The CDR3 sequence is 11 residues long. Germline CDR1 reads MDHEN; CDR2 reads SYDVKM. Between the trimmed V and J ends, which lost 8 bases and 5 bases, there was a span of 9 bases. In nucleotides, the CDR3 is TGTGCCAGCCGCAGGGCGTATGGCTACACCTTC. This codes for CASRRAYGYTF.

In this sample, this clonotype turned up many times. CDR3 DNA sequence: TGTGCCAGCAGCGACAGGGGGTCGAACACTGAAGCTTTCTTT. As protein: CASSDRGSNTEAFF. The rearrangement uses TRBV6-1 and TRBJ1-1; 9 nucleotides align to TRBD1. CDR3 length equals 14 residues. Germline loops: CDR1 MNHNS, CDR2 SASEGT. The V and J ends lost 6 bases and 1 base, in that order; junction bases with no gene match: 3.

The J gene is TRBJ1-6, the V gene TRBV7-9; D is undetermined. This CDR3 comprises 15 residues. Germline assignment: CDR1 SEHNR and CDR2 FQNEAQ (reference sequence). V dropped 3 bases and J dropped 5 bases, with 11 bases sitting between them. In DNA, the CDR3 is TGTGCCAGCAGCTTTCAGAGCCCTGATAATTCACCCCTCCACTTT. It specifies CASSFQSPDNSPLHF.

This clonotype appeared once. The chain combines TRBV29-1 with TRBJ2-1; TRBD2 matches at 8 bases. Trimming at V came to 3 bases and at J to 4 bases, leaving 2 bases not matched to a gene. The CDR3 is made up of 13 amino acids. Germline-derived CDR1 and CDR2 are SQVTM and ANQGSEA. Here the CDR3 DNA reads TGCAGCGTTGAGCGGGGGGCTTACAATGAGCAGTTCTTC. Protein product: CSVERGAYNEQFF.